This T cell receptor (beta chain) was recorded in a study of monozygotic twins with inflammatory bowel disease. Worth noting for this clonotype: Its antigen is undetermined.

The germline V gene has CDR1 SGHDN and CDR2 FVKESK. The CDR3 loop spans 14 amino acids. Blood was drawn at 2.5 ml per donor. Study results and limitations: Telling apart the different T cell subtypes was not possible. IBD-affected twins scored below their healthy co-twins in TCRbeta diversity (inverse Simpson).

TCRdb reprocessed the 5' RACE reads, with one entry per CDR3 protein and no DNA. This listing includes roughly 300,000 distinct CDR3 sequences. The material sequenced was blood. The TCR was taken from a human donor with ulcerative colitis or Crohn's disease, or a healthy co-twin of an affected twin (not recorded which). The chain uses TRBV14 and TRBJ2-7; TCRdb picks TRBD1, but there is no DNA to check that call. The CDR3 loop is CASSPGTPSYEQYF.